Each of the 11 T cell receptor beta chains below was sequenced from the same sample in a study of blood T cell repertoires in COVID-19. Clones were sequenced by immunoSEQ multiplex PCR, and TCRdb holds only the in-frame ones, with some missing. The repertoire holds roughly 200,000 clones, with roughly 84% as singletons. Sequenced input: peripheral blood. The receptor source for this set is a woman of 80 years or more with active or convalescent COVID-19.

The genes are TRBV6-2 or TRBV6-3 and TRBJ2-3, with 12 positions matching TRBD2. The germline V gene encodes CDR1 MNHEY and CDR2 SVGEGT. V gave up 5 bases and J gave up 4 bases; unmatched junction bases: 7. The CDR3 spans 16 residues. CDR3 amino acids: CASSIPSGRAADTQYF. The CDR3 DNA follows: TGTGCCAGCAGTATTCCTAGCGGGAGGGCTGCAGATACGCAGTATTTT.

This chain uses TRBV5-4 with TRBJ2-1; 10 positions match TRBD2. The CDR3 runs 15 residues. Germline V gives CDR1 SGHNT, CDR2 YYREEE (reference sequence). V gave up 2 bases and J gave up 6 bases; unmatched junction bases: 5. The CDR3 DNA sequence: TGTGCCAGCAGCTTTGAAGCGGGAGGGCGCAATGAGCAGTTCTTC. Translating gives CASSFEAGGRNEQFF.

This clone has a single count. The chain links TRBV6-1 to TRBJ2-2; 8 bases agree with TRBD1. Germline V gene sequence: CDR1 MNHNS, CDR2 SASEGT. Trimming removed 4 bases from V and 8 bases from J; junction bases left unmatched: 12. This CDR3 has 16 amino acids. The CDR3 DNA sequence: TGTGCCAGCAGTGCCCGTCAGGGGGCCACAAGTGGGGAGCTGTTTTTT. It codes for CASSARQGATSGELFF.

The CDR3 nucleotides are TGTGCCAGCAGCGATAATACCGGGACTAGTTCTGTTGGCGGGGCCAACGTCCTGACTTTC. Protein sequence: CASSDNTGTSSVGGANVLTF. The chain joins TRBV13 to TRBJ2-6; 8 nucleotides agree with TRBD2. The CDR3 is 20 residues long. Germline values: CDR1 PRHDT, CDR2 FYEKMQ (reference sequence). V shed 5 bases, J shed 4 bases, and the junction held 19 bases outside the gene matches.

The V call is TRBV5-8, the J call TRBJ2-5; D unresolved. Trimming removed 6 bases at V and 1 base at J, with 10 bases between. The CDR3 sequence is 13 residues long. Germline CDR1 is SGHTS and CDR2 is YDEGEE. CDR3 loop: CASISRVQETQYF. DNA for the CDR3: TGTGCCAGCATCAGTCGGGTCCAAGAGACCCAGTACTTC.

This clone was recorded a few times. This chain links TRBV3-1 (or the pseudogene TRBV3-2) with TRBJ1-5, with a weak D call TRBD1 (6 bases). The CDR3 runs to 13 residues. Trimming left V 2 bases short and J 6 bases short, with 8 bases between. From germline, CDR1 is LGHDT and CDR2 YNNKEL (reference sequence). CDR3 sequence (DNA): TGTGCCAGCAGCCAATACAGGGTTCAGCCCCAGCATTTT. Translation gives CASSQYRVQPQHF.

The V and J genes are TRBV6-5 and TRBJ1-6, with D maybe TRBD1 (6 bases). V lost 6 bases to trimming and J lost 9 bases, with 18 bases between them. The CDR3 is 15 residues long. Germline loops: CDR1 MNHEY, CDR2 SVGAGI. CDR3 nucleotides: TGTGCCAGCAGCTCCGAGGGGGTAGTAAGTTCACCCCTCCACTTT. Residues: CASSSEGVVSSPLHF.

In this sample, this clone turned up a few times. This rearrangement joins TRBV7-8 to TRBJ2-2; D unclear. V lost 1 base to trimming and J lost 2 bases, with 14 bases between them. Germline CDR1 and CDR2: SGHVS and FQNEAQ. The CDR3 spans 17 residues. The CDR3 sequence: CASSLGPVSLNTGELFF. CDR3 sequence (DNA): TGTGCCAGCAGCTTAGGTCCAGTCTCCCTTAACACCGGGGAGCTGTTTTTT.

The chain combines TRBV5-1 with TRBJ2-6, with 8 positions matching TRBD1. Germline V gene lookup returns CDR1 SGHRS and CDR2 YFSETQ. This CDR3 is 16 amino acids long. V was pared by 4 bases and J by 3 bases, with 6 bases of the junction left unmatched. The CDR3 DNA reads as TGCGCCAGCAGCGGGGGACAGGCCCTTGGGGCCAACGTCCTGACTTTC. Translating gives CASSGGQALGANVLTF.

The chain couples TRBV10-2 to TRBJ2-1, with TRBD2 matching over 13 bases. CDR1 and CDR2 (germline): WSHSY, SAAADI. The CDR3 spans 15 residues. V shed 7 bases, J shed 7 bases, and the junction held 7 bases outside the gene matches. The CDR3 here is CASKLGTSGKNEQFF. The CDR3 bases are TGCGCCAGCAAACTAGGGACTAGCGGGAAGAATGAGCAGTTCTTC.

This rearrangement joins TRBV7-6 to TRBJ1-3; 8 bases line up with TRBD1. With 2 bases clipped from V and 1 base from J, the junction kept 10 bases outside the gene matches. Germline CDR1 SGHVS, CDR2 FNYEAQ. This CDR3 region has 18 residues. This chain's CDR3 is CASSLWTQGARSGNTIYF. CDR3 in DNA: TGTGCCAGCAGCTTATGGACCCAGGGGGCGCGTTCTGGAAACACCATATATTTT.